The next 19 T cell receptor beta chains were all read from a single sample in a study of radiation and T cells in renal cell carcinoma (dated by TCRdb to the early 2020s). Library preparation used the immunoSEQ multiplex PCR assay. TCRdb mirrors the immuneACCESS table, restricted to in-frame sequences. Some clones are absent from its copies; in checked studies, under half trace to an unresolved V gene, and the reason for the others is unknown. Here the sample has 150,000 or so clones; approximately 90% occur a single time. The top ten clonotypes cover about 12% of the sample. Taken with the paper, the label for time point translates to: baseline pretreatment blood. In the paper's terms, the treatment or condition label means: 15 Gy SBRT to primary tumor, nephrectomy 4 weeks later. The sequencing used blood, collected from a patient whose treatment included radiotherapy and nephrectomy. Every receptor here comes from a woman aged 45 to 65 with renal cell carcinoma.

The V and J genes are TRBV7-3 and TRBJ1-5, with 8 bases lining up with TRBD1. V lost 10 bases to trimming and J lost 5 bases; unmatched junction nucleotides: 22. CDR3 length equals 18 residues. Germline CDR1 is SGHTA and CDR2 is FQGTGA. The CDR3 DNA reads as TGTGCCAATCCTTCGATTGGACAGGGCGCTGGACTGGATCAGCCCCAGCATTTT. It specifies CANPSIGQGAGLDQPQHF.

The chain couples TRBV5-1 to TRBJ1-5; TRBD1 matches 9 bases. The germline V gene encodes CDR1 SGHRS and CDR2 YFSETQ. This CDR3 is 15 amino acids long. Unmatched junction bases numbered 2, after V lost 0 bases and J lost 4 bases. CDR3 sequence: CASSLATGGNQPQHF. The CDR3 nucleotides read TGCGCCAGCAGCTTGGCGACAGGGGGGAATCAGCCCCAGCATTTT.

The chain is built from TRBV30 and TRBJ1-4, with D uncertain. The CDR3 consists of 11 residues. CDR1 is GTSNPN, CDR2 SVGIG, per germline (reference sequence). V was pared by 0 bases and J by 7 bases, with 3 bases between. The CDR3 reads CAWSVSEKLFF. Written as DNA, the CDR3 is TGTGCCTGGAGTGTGAGTGAAAAACTGTTTTTT.

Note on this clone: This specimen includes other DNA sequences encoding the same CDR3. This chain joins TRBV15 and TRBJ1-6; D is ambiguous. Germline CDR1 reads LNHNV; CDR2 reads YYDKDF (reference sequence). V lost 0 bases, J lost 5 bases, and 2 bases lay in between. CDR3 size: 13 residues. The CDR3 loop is CATSRDHNSPLHF. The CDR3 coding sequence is TGTGCCACCAGCAGAGATCATAATTCACCCCTCCACTTT.

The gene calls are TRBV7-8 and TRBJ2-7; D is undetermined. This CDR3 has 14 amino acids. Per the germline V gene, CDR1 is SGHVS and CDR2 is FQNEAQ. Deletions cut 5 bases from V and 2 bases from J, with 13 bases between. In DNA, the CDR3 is TGTGCCAGCAGCCCCGTAGTTGGGACCTACGAGCAGTACTTC. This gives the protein CASSPVVGTYEQYF.

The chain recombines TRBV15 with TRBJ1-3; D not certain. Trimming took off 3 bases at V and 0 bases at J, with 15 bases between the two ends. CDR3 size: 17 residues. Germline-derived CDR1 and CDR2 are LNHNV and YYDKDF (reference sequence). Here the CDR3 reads CATSSRRSWDSGNTIYF. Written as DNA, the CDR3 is TGTGCCACCAGCAGTCGACGGTCTTGGGACTCTGGAAACACCATATATTTT.

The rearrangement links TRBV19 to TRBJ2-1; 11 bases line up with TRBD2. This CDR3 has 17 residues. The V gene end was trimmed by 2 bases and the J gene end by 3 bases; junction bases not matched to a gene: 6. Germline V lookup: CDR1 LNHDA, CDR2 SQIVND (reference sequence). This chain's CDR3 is CASSITTSGAIYNEQFF. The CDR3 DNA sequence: TGTGCCAGTAGTATAACGACTAGCGGGGCCATCTACAATGAGCAGTTCTTC.

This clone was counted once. The CDR3 loop reads CATSRPGQGAIYGNQPQHF. The CDR3 DNA sequence: TGTGCCACCAGCAGACCGGGGCAGGGGGCGATTTATGGCAATCAGCCCCAGCATTTT. This rearrangement joins TRBV15 to TRBJ1-5; 8 nucleotides align to TRBD1. V was pared by 2 bases and J by 2 bases, with 14 bases of the junction left unmatched. Germline values: CDR1 LNHNV, CDR2 YYDKDF (reference sequence). The CDR3 length is 19 residues.

The CDR3 spells CASSYAWGANYEQYF. CDR3 sequence (DNA): TGTGCCAGCAGTTATGCGTGGGGGGCGAACTACGAGCAGTACTTC. The chain is built from TRBV6-5 and TRBJ2-7; D might be TRBD1 or TRBD2, each matching 6 bases. With 3 bases removed from V and 3 bases from J, the gap between germline ends came to 15 bases. The germline CDR1 and CDR2 sequences are MNHEY and SVGAGI. The CDR3 totals 15 residues.

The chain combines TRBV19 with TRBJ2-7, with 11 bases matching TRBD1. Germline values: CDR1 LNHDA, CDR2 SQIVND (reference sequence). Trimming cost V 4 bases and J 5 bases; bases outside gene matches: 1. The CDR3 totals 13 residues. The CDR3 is CASSRTGGNEQYF. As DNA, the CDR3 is TGTGCCAGTAGTAGGACAGGGGGCAACGAGCAGTACTTC.

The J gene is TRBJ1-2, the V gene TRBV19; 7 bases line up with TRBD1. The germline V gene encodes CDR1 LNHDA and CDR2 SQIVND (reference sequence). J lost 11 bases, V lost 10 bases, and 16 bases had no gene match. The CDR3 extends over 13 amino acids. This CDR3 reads CATHITGAAGYTF. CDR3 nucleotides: TGTGCCACCCATATCACAGGGGCGGCAGGGTACACCTTC.

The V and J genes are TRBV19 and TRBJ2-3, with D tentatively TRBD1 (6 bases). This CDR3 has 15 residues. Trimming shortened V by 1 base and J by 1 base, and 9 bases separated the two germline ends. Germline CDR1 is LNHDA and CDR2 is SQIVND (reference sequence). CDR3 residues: CASSIGQGRTDTQYF. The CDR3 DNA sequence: TGTGCCAGTAGTATAGGGCAGGGGCGCACAGATACGCAGTATTTT.

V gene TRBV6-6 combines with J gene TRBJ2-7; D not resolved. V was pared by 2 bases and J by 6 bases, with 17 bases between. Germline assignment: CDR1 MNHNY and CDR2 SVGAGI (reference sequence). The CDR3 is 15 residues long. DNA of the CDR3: TGTGCCAGCAGTTACACGGGTACGGTCAGGTCCGAGCAGTACTTC. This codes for CASSYTGTVRSEQYF.

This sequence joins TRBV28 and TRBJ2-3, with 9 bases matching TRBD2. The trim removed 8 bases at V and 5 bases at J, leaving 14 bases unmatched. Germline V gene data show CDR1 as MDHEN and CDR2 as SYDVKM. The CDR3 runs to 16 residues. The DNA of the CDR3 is TGTGCCAGCGGATACCTAGCGGGGACTACAGAAGATACGCAGTATTTT. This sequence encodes CASGYLAGTTEDTQYF.

The CDR3 spells CASSLTPSGAPTEAFF. CDR3 coding DNA: TGTGCCAGCAGCTTAACCCCGTCGGGGGCGCCCACTGAAGCTTTCTTT. The V call is TRBV7-2, the J call TRBJ1-1; D is possibly TRBD1 (6 bases). CDR1 is SGHTA and CDR2 is FQGNSA in the germline V gene. V lost 2 bases to trimming and J lost 4 bases, with 17 bases between them. The CDR3 is 16 amino acids.

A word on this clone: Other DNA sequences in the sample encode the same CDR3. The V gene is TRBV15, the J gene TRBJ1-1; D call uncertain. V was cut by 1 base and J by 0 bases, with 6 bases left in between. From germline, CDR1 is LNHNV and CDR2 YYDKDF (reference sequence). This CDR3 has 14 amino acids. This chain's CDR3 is CATSRGELNTEAFF. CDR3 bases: TGTGCCACCAGCAGAGGTGAATTGAACACTGAAGCTTTCTTT.

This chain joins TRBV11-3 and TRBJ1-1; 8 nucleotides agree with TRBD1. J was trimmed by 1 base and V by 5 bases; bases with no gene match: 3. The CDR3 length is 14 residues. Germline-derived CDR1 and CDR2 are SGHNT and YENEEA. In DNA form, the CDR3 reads TGTGCCAGCAGCCCGACAGGGGAGAACACTGAAGCTTTCTTT. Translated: CASSPTGENTEAFF.

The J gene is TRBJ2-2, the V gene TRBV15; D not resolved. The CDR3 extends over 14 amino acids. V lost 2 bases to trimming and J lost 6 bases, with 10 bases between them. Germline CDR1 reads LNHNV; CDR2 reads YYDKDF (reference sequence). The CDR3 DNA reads TGTGCCACCAGCAGACAATTTGGGTCCGGGGAGCTGTTTTTT. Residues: CATSRQFGSGELFF.

The CDR3 sequence: CASSPPSGQPQHF. For the CDR3, the DNA is TGTGCCAGCAGTCCCCCATCAGGTCAGCCCCAGCATTTT. The chain has TRBV6-6 and TRBJ1-5; the D is unclear. The germline V and J ends were trimmed by 5 bases and 6 bases, with 11 bases remaining between them. Germline lookup yields CDR1 MNHNY and CDR2 SVGAGI (reference sequence). The CDR3 is 13 residues long.